The next 24 T cell receptor beta chains were all read from a single sample in a study of CXCR3-negative and CXCR3-positive naive CD8 T cells. UMI labels and 5' RACE were used to prepare the TRB cDNA libraries. Each CDR3 protein gets one entry in TCRdb, which reprocessed the 5' RACE reads and gives no DNA. This table holds roughly 120,000 distinct CDR3 sequences. Study results and caveats: More hydrophobic TRB CDR3s were found in CXCR3-positive naive cells than in CXCR3-negative naive cells.

These receptors have no identified antigens. The sample taken for sequencing was naive CXCR3+ CD8+ T cells from blood. Subset denoted: CD45RO-CCR7+CD27+CD95- naive CD8+ T cells expressing CXCR3 (TNR3+). The receptors shown here come from a human donor in good health. Some clones in this sample may be carry-over from other donors' samples.

The rearrangement links TRBV6-5 to TRBJ1-4. Per germline, CDR1 MNHEY and CDR2 SVGAGI. The CDR3 is 14 residues long. The CDR3 loop is CASSYDTTNEKLFF.

This rearrangement joins TRBV5-1 to TRBJ1-3; TCRdb proposes TRBD1, but this gene call is untestable without DNA. Looked up from germline, CDR1 is SGHRS and CDR2 is YFSETQ. The CDR3 runs 17 residues. The CDR3 sequence is CASSSQGGDDSGNTIYF.

The chain carries TRBV7-3 and TRBJ2-7; with no DNA, the TCRdb D assignment of TRBD2 cannot be verified. Germline V CDR1 and CDR2: SGHTA, FQGTGA. This CDR3 region has 15 residues. Here the CDR3 reads CASSFFSGSSYEQYF.

V usage is TRBV6-5 and J usage is TRBJ2-1; with no DNA, the TCRdb D assignment of TRBD2 cannot be verified. The germline CDR1 and CDR2 sequences are MNHEY and SVGAGI. This CDR3 has 17 residues. The CDR3 protein is CASSPAPDSPAYNEQFF.

The rearrangement uses TRBV27 and TRBJ2-7. Germline CDR1 reads MNHEY; CDR2 reads SMNVEV (reference sequence). This CDR3 spans 14 amino acids. This chain's CDR3 is CASSLSGGSYEQYF.

CDR3 sequence reads: CAWSEMTSGPNNEQFF. V and J are TRBV30 and TRBJ2-1; checking the TCRdb D call of TRBD2 is not possible without DNA. This CDR3 region has 16 residues. Germline CDR1 and CDR2: GTSNPN and SVGIG (reference sequence).

The CDR3 protein is CASIGRESYEQYF. V is TRBV6-2 or TRBV6-3 and J is TRBJ2-7. Germline V lookup: CDR1 MNHEY, CDR2 SVGEGT. The CDR3 covers 13 residues.

The chain carries TRBV3-1 and TRBJ1-1. Germline V gene data show CDR1 as LGHDT and CDR2 as YNNKEL (reference sequence). CDR3 size: 16 residues. The CDR3 region is CASSPPGGPMNTEAFF.

V gene TRBV20-1 combines with J gene TRBJ2-7. The CDR3 totals 13 residues. Germline assignment: CDR1 DFQATT and CDR2 SNEGSKA (reference sequence). This chain's CDR3 is CSARAESSYEQYF.

The V gene is TRBV30, the J gene TRBJ2-7; no DNA is available, so the TRBD1 call from TCRdb remains unchecked. Germline CDR1 and CDR2: GTSNPN and SVGIG (reference sequence). The CDR3 loop spans 14 amino acids. The CDR3 here is CAWTGGGSSYEQYF.

The gene calls are TRBV7-9 and TRBJ2-7; TCRdb gives TRBD1 as the D gene, but with no DNA this cannot be confirmed. This CDR3 has 13 residues. Germline values: CDR1 SEHNR, CDR2 FQNEAQ (reference sequence). CDR3: CASSPTGDYEQYF.

This rearrangement joins TRBV2 to TRBJ1-5; the TCRdb D gene call, TRBD1, has no DNA to confirm it. Per the germline V gene, CDR1 is SNHLY and CDR2 is FYNNEI. This CDR3 is built from 16 residues. CDR3 sequence reads: CASSEYPGDSNQPQHF.

The J gene is TRBJ2-1, the V gene TRBV12-3 or TRBV12-4; TCRdb names TRBD2, which stays unverified in the absence of DNA. The CDR3 covers 16 residues. Here the CDR3 reads CASSQGLAGPYNEQFF.

The CDR3: CASSQDLRIYNEQFF. The chain combines TRBV3-1 with TRBJ2-1. Germline V gene data show CDR1 as LGHDT and CDR2 as YNNKEL (reference sequence). This CDR3 comprises 15 residues.

The chain employs TRBV6-1 and TRBJ2-3; as DNA is missing, the TRBD1 call by TCRdb cannot be tested. Per the germline V gene, CDR1 is MNHNS and CDR2 is SASEGT. This CDR3 region has 16 residues. CDR3 amino acids: CASSALTGLSTDTQYF.

The V call is TRBV7-2, the J call TRBJ1-5. Germline CDR1 reads SGHTA; CDR2 reads FQGNSA. The CDR3 spans 15 residues. The CDR3 loop is CASSLSIESNQPQHF.

V and J are TRBV15 and TRBJ2-1; TCRdb picks TRBD1, but there is no DNA to check that call. CDR1 and CDR2 (germline): LNHNV, YYDKDF (reference sequence). There are 13 residues in the CDR3. CDR3 loop: CATKGQSFNEQFF.

This chain uses TRBV4-1 with TRBJ1-1; the D call of TRBD1 rests on TCRdb alone, since no DNA is present to check it. The V gene's germline CDR1 is MGHRA and CDR2 YSYEKL. The CDR3 runs to 15 residues. The CDR3 is CASSDSGHQNTEAFF.

The chain employs TRBV12-5 and TRBJ1-1; TCRdb gives TRBD1 as the D gene, but with no DNA this cannot be confirmed. There are 12 residues in the CDR3. Germline CDR1 reads LGHNT; CDR2 reads FRNRAP. CDR3: CASGFGATEAFF.

V is TRBV11-2 and J is TRBJ2-7. The CDR3 has 14 amino acids. CDR1 and CDR2 (germline): SGHAT, FQNNGV. This CDR3 reads CASSFAQTPYEQYF.

This chain's CDR3 is CASSLIPGQGDYGYTF. The V and J genes are TRBV7-3 and TRBJ1-2; the TCRdb call, TRBD1, lacks DNA for checking. Germline CDR1 reads SGHTA; CDR2 reads FQGTGA. This CDR3 is built from 16 residues.

V usage is TRBV7-9 and J usage is TRBJ1-2. The germline V gene encodes CDR1 SEHNR and CDR2 FQNEAQ (reference sequence). The length of the CDR3 is 14 residues. CDR3 sequence reads: CASSPWARNYGYTF. The full variable domain, rest sourced from reference TRBV7-9 and TRBJ1-2, is DTGVSQNPRHKITKRGQNVTFRCDPISEHNRLYWYRQTLGQGPEFLTYFQNEAQLEKSRLLSDRFSAERPKGSFSTLEIQRTEQGDSAMYLCASSPWARNYGYTFGSGTRLTVV.

This chain joins TRBV12-3 or TRBV12-4 and TRBJ2-2; TCRdb picks TRBD2, but there is no DNA to check that call. The CDR3 is 13 residues long. CDR3 sequence: CASSFISVGDLFF.

The V call is TRBV28, the J call TRBJ2-2. CDR1 and CDR2 from the germline V gene are MDHEN and SYDVKM. The CDR3 is 11 residues long. CDR3 sequence: CASSFRGELFF.